These 14 T cell receptor beta chains came from one sample sequenced in a study of Graves' ophthalmopathy and Graves' hyperthyroidism. The study amplified TCR beta CDR3 regions using RNA transcripts. HTBI primers served in a first-round RT-PCR, which a second-round multiplex PCR followed. A single record per CDR3 protein comes from TCRdb applying MiXCR to the multiplex PCR reads. Of roughly 170,000 distinct CDR3 sequences detected, about two fifths appear once; the ten largest clones hold 8% to 9.5%. The source material was peripheral blood. Every receptor here comes from a man aged 30-40 years with Graves' ophthalmopathy.

The genes are TRBV15 and TRBJ2-7; D perhaps matches TRBD2 (5 bases). Germline V gene lookup returns CDR1 LNHNV and CDR2 YYDKDF (reference sequence). The CDR3 has 16 residues. The V gene lost 0 bases and the J gene lost 0 bases, with 12 bases spanning the gap. In nucleotides, the CDR3 is TGTGCCACCAGCAGAGAGAGAGGGTTCAACTCCTACGAGCAGTACTTC. This sequence encodes CATSRERGFNSYEQYF.

This chain connects TRBV6-5 to TRBJ1-1; D gene uncertain. V shed 2 bases and J shed 1 base, with 8 bases lying between them. The CDR3 has 14 residues. Germline CDR1 and CDR2: MNHEY and SVGAGI. The CDR3 sequence: CASSYRSGNTEAFF. CDR3 coding DNA: TGTGCCAGCAGTTACAGATCAGGGAACACTGAAGCTTTCTTT.

This clonotype was observed at least ten times. The J gene is TRBJ1-1, the V gene TRBV5-1; 8 nucleotides align to TRBD1. The V and J ends lost 0 bases and 5 bases, in that order; junction bases with no gene match: 9. The CDR3 contains 16 residues. Germline lookup yields CDR1 SGHRS and CDR2 YFSETQ. Here the CDR3 DNA reads TGCGCCAGCAGCTTGGCAGGGGGCGCATTGGTAACTGAAGCTTTCTTT. It specifies CASSLAGGALVTEAFF. The full variable domain, in which reference TRBV5-1 and TRBJ1-1 provide the parts outside the CDR3, is KAGVTQTPRYLIKTRGQQVTLSCSPISGHRSVSWYQQTPGQGLQFLFEYFSETQRNKGNFPGRFSGRQFSNSRSEMNVSTLELGDSALYLCASSLAGGALVTEAFFGQGTRLTVV.

This clonotype turned up a few times. This chain connects TRBV12-3 or TRBV12-4 to TRBJ1-2; D is unresolved. The CDR3 consists of 13 residues. The V end was cut by 1 base, the J end by 3 bases, with 6 bases between. The CDR3, as DNA: TGTGCCAGCAGTTTAGGCAGATACTATGGCTACACCTTC. This sequence encodes CASSLGRYYGYTF.

The chain recombines TRBV12-3 or TRBV12-4 with TRBJ1-2, with D tentatively TRBD1 (6 bases). This CDR3 comprises 13 residues. The ends were cut back, 5 bases at V and 0 bases at J, with 7 bases in the middle. The CDR3: CASSAGANYGYTF. CDR3 coding DNA: TGTGCCAGCAGTGCAGGGGCTAACTATGGCTACACCTTC.

This clonotype was found many times. The genes are TRBV11-2 and TRBJ1-1; tentative D call: TRBD1 (5 bases). The germline V gene has CDR1 SGHAT and CDR2 FQNNGV. This CDR3 is built from 16 residues. Between the trimmed V and J ends, which lost 5 bases and 1 base, there was a span of 17 bases. The CDR3 DNA sequence: TGTGCCAGCAGCCGACGAGACGGCGGGGCGAACACTGAAGCTTTCTTT. Protein sequence: CASSRRDGGANTEAFF. Complete variable domain (other parts from reference TRBV11-2 and TRBJ1-1): EAGVAQSPRYKIIEKRQSVAFWCNPISGHATLYWYQQILGQGPKLLIQFQNNGVVDDSQLPKDRFSAERLKGVDSTLKIQPAKLEDSAVYLCASSRRDGGANTEAFFGQGTRLTVV.

This clonotype was counted ten times or more. The chain links TRBV12-3 or TRBV12-4 to TRBJ2-7; 7 nucleotides agree with TRBD2. V lost 3 bases and J lost 3; bases outside the gene matches: 2. The CDR3 length is 13 residues. The CDR3 region is CASSFGGVYEQYF. CDR3 sequence (DNA): TGTGCCAGCAGTTTTGGGGGGGTCTACGAGCAGTACTTC.

The CDR3 DNA reads TGTGCCATAGGGGTGAGCAATCAGCCCCAGCATTTT. Its translation: CAIGVSNQPQHF. The chain carries TRBV27 and TRBJ1-5; possible D gene TRBD1, 5 bases. V was pared by 10 bases and J by 1 base, with 8 bases between. Germline V lookup: CDR1 MNHEY, CDR2 SMNVEV (reference sequence). The CDR3 spans 12 residues.

The J gene is TRBJ2-2, the V gene TRBV6-5; no clear D. The CDR3 length is 13 residues. The V end was cut by 7 bases, the J end by 3 bases, with 9 bases between. CDR1 and CDR2 (germline): MNHEY, SVGAGI. The CDR3 nucleotides read TGTGCCAGCACCTACCGAGACACCGGGGAGCTGTTTTTT. This translates into CASTYRDTGELFF.

In this sample, this clonotype turned up many times. The chain uses TRBV2 and TRBJ2-5; D is ambiguous. V lost 6 bases and J 1 base, leaving 12 bases between the germline ends. In germline, CDR1 is SNHLY, CDR2 FYNNEI. The CDR3 loop spans 14 amino acids. The CDR3 reads CASRVRDLQETQYF. Here the CDR3 DNA reads TGTGCCAGCAGAGTCAGAGACCTCCAAGAGACCCAGTACTTC.

V is TRBV27 and J is TRBJ2-7, with D possibly TRBD1 on 5 matching bases. The CDR3 spans 12 residues. V was clipped by 7 bases and J by 3 bases, with 10 bases between them. CDR1 is MNHEY, CDR2 SMNVEV, per germline (reference sequence). CDR3 nucleotide sequence: TGTGCCAGCATGGGTAGGGGCTACGAGCAGTACTTC. Translating gives CASMGRGYEQYF.

V and J are TRBV6-5 and TRBJ2-7; 10 bases match TRBD2. Per germline, CDR1 MNHEY and CDR2 SVGAGI. The trim removed 4 bases at V and 1 base at J, leaving 7 bases unmatched. This CDR3 spans 16 amino acids. This CDR3 is CASSSLAGVKSYEQYF. CDR3 sequence (DNA): TGTGCCAGCAGTTCGCTAGCGGGAGTTAAATCCTACGAGCAGTACTTC.

V usage is TRBV20-1 and J usage is TRBJ1-2; D uncertain. V lost 6 bases and J 3 bases, leaving 14 bases between the germline ends. The CDR3 runs 13 residues. Germline lookup yields CDR1 DFQATT and CDR2 SNEGSKA (reference sequence). The CDR3 nucleotides are TGCAGTGCGAAGACCCCGATGTACTATGGCTACACCTTC. This sequence encodes CSAKTPMYYGYTF.

This sequence joins TRBV28 and TRBJ1-2; D ambiguous. The V end was cut by 6 bases, the J end by 7 bases, with 21 bases between. The CDR3 is 15 residues long. CDR1 and CDR2 (germline): MDHEN, SYDVKM. The CDR3 nucleotides read TGTGCCAGCAGCCGAACCGACTTATTGGGAGGTGGCTACACCTTC. Translating gives CASSRTDLLGGGYTF.